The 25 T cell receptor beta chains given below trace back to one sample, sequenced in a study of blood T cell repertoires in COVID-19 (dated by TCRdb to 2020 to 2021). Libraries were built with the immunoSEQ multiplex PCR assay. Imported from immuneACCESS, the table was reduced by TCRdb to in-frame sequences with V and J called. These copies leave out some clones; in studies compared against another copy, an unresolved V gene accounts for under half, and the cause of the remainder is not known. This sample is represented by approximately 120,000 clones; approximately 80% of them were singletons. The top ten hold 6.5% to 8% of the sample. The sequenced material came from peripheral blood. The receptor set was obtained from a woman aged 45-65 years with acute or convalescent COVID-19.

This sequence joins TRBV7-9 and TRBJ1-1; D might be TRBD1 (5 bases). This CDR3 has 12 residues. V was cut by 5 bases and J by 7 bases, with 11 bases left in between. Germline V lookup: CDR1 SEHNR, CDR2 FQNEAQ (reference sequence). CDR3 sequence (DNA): TGTGCCAGCAGCCTGGGGGGAGATGAAGCTTTCTTT. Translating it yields CASSLGGDEAFF.

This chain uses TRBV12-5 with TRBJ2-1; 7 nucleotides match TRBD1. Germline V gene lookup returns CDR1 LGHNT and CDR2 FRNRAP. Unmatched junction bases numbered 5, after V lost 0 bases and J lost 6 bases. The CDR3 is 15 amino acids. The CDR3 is CASGLVLGQANEQFF. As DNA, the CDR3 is TGTGCTAGTGGTTTGGTACTCGGACAGGCCAATGAGCAGTTCTTC.

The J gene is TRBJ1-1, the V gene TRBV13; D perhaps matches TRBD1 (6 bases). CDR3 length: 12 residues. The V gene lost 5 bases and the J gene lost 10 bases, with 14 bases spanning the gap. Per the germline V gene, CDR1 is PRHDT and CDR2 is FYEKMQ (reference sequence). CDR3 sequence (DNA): TGTGCCAGCAGCAGGGGGGGACTGAGAGCTTTCTTT. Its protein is CASSRGGLRAFF.

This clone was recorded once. The CDR3 here is CAISDPTRGDQPQHF. CDR3 DNA: TGTGCCATCAGTGATCCTACCAGGGGGGATCAGCCCCAGCATTTT. The genes are TRBV10-3 and TRBJ1-5; 7 nucleotides align to TRBD1. The junction had 7 bases not matched to a gene; V was cut back by 3 bases and J by 5 bases. This CDR3 spans 15 amino acids. Germline CDR1 reads ENHRY; CDR2 reads SYGVKD.

DNA for the CDR3: TGTGCCAGCAGTTTAATGGGGTCCAGGGCCCAGCATTTT. Its protein is CASSLMGSRAQHF. The chain links TRBV12-3 or TRBV12-4 to TRBJ1-5; D perhaps matches TRBD1 (5 bases). The length of the CDR3 is 13 residues. Trimming took 2 bases from V and 11 from J, leaving 13 bases between them.

CDR3 DNA: TGCGCCAGCAGCCAAGACGGGACTGATTATGGCTACACCTTC. Protein: CASSQDGTDYGYTF. This chain joins TRBV4-1 and TRBJ1-2; weak D call: TRBD1 (5 bases). The CDR3 extends over 14 amino acids. Germline V gene lookup returns CDR1 MGHRA and CDR2 YSYEKL. The V end was cut by 0 bases, the J end by 5 bases, with 10 bases between.

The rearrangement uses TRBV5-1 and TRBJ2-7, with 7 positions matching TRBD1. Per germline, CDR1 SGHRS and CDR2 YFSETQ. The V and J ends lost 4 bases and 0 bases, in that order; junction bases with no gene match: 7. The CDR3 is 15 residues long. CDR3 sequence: CASSRGQLPSYEQYF. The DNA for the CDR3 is TGCGCCAGCAGCCGGGGACAGCTACCCTCCTACGAGCAGTACTTC.

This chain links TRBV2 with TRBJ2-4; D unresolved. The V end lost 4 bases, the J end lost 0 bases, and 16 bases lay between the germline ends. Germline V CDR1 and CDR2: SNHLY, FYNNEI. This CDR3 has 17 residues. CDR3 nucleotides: TGTGCCAGCAGTGCGTCTTGGGCAGAGTTAGCCAAAAACATTCAGTACTTC. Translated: CASSASWAELAKNIQYF.

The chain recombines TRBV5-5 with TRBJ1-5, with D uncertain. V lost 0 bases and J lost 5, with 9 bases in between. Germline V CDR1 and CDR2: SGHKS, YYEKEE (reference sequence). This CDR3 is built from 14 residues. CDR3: CASSLDSTYQPQHF. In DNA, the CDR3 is TGTGCCAGCAGCTTGGACAGTACGTATCAGCCCCAGCATTTT.

The CDR3 DNA reads TGTGCCAGTAGTATACAGGGGGCCGACGGGGAGCTGTTTTTT. It codes for CASSIQGADGELFF. V usage is TRBV19 and J usage is TRBJ2-2, with TRBD1 matching 8 bases. The CDR3 contains 14 residues. With V trimmed by 2 bases and J by 7 bases, 3 bases remained unmatched. Germline V CDR1 and CDR2: LNHDA, SQIVND (reference sequence).

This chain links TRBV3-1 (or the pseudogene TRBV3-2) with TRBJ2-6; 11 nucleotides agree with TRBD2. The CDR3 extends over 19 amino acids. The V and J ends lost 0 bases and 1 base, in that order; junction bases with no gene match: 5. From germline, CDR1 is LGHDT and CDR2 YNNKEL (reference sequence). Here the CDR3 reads CASSQDLAGGRSGANVLTF. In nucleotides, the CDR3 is TGTGCCAGCAGCCAAGACCTAGCGGGGGGAAGATCTGGGGCCAACGTCCTGACTTTC.

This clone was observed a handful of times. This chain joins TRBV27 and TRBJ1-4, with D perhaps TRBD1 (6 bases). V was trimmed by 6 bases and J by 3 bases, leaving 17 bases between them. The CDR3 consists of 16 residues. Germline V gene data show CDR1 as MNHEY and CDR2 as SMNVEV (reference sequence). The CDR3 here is CASSPGGGQANEKLFF. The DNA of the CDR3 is TGTGCCAGCAGCCCGGGGGGCGGGCAGGCTAATGAAAAACTGTTTTTT.

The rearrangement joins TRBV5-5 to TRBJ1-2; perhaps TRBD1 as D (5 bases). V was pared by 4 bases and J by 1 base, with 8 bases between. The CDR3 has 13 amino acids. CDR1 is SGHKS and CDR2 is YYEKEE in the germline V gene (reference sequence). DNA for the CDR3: TGTGCCAGCAGCCACGACAGTAACTATGGCTACACCTTC. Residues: CASSHDSNYGYTF.

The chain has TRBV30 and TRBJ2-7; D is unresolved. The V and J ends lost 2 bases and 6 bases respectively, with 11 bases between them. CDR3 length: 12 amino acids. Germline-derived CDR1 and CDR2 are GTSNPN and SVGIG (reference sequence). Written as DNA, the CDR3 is TGTGCCTGGAGTCCCGCGACGGGCGAGCAGTACTTC. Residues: CAWSPATGEQYF. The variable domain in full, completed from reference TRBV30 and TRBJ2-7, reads SQTIHQWPATLVQPVGSPLSLECTVEGTSNPNLYWYRQAAGRGLQLLFYSVGIGQISSEVPQNLSASRPQDRQFILSSKKLLLSDSGFYLCAWSPATGEQYFGPGTRLTVT.

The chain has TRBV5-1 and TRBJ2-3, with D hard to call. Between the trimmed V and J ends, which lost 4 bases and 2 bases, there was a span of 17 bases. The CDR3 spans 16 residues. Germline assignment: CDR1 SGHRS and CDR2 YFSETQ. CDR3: CASSPAGALHTDTQYF. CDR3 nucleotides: TGCGCCAGCAGCCCCGCAGGCGCTCTCCACACAGATACGCAGTATTTT.

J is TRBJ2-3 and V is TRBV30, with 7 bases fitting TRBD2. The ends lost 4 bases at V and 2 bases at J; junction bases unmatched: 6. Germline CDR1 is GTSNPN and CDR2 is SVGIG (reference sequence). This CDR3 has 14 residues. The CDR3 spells CAWNRDYITDTQYF. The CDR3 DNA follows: TGTGCCTGGAACCGGGACTATATCACAGATACGCAGTATTTT.

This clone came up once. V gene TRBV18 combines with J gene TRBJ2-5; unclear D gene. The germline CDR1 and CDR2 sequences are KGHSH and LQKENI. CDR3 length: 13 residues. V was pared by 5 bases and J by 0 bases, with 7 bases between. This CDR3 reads CASSTLYQETQYF. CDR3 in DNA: TGTGCCAGCTCAACTTTGTACCAAGAGACCCAGTACTTC.

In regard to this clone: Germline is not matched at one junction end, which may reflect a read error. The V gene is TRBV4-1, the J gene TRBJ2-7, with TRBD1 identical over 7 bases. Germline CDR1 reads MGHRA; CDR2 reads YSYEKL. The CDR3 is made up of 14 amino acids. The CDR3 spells CASSKETGAYEQYF. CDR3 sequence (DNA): TGCGCCAGCAGCAAAGAAACAGGGGCCTACGAGCAGTACTTC.

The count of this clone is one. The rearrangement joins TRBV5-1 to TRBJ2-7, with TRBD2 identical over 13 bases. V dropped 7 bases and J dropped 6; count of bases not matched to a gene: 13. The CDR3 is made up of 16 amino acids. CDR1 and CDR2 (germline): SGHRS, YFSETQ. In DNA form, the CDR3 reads TGCGCCAGCTCCCACACAACGGGACTAGCGGGGATCGAGCAGTACTTC. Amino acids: CASSHTTGLAGIEQYF.

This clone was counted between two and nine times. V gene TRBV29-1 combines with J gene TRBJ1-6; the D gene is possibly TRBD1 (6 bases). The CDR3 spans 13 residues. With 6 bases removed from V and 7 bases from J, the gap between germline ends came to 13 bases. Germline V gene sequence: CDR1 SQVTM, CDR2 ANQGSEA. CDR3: CSVLVQGNSPLHF. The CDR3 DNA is TGCAGCGTGCTGGTACAGGGAAATTCACCCCTCCACTTT.

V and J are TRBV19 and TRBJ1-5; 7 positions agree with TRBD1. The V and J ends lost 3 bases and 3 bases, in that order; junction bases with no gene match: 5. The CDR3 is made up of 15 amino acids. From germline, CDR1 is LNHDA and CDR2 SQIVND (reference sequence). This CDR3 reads CASSIRGQFNQPQHF. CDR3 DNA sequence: TGTGCCAGTAGTATTAGGGGGCAGTTCAATCAGCCCCAGCATTTT.

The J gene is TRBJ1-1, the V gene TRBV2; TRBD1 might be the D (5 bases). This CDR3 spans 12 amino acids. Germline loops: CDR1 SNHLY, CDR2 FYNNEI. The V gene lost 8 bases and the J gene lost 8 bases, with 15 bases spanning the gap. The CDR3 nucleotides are TGTGCCAGCTGGCCGGACACCTTAGAAGCTTTCTTT. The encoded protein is CASWPDTLEAFF.

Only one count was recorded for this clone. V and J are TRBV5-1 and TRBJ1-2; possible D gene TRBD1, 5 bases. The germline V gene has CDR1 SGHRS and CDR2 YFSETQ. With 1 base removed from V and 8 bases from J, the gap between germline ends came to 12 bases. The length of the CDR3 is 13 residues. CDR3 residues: CASSLSGGGGYTF. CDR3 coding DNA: TGCGCCAGCAGCTTGTCGGGGGGAGGCGGCTACACCTTC.

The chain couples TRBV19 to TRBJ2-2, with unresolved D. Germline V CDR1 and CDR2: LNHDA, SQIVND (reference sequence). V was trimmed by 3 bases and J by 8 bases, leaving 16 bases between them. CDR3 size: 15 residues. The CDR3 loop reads CASSISLANVGELFF. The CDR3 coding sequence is TGTGCCAGTAGTATTTCGTTGGCCAACGTTGGGGAGCTGTTTTTT.

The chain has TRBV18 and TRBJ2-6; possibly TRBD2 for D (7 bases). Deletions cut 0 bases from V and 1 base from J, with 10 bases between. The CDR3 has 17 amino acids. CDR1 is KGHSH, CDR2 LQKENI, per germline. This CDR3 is CASSPPGGASGANVLTF. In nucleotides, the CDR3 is TGTGCCAGCTCACCACCGGGGGGGGCGTCTGGGGCCAACGTCCTGACTTTC.